The rows below give T cell receptor beta chains drawn from one sample of a study of shared clonotypes between healthy human individuals. Clones were read by immunoSEQ multiplex PCR, and TCRdb kept only the in-frame ones, dropping some. The data contain more than 400,000 clones, around 80% of them singletons. Sample: PBMCs. These receptors originate from a middle-aged woman in good health. Some clones in this sample may be carry-over from other donors' samples. Both conserved end residues are part of each CDR3. The order of the fields is CDR3 length, J gene, clone size, D gene, V gene, CDR3 DNA, CDR3 protein. D genes are given only for firm matches. Not every row has a clone size; where given, it reads once, few, many or a size class.

cdr3_length: 14
j_call: TRBJ1-5
clone_size: many
d_call: .
v_call: TRBV6-5
cdr3_nt: TGTGCCAGCAGTTGGGGACGGAACAATCAGCCCCAGCATTTT
cdr3_aa: CASSWGRNNQPQHF

cdr3_length: 15
j_call: TRBJ1-1
clone_size: .
d_call: .
v_call: TRBV7-8
cdr3_nt: TGTGCCAGCAGCCCCACCGGGCGGGTGGGGACTGAAGCTTTCTTT
cdr3_aa: CASSPTGRVGTEAFF

cdr3_length: 16
j_call: TRBJ2-2
clone_size: .
d_call: TRBD2
v_call: TRBV11-1
cdr3_nt: TGTGCCAGCAAACTAAGTAGCGGGAGGAATCCCGGGGAGCTGTTTTTT
cdr3_aa: CASKLSSGRNPGELFF

cdr3_length: 16
j_call: TRBJ1-2
clone_size: once
d_call: TRBD1
v_call: TRBV30
cdr3_nt: TGTGCCTGGAGTGGCTTTGACAGGGAGGTTAACTATGGCTACACCTTC
cdr3_aa: CAWSGFDREVNYGYTF

cdr3_length: 14
j_call: TRBJ2-3
clone_size: .
d_call: TRBD1
v_call: TRBV5-1
cdr3_nt: TGCGCCAGCAGCACTAGGACAGGGGTGGCTACGCAGTATTTT
cdr3_aa: CASSTRTGVATQYF

cdr3_length: 14
j_call: TRBJ1-5
clone_size: .
d_call: .
v_call: TRBV6-1
cdr3_nt: TGTGCCAGCAGTGACGGGGGGGCTAGACAGCCCCAGCATTTT
cdr3_aa: CASSDGGARQPQHF

cdr3_length: 15
j_call: TRBJ2-7
clone_size: .
d_call: TRBD2
v_call: TRBV7-2
cdr3_nt: TGTGCCAGCAGCCCGGGACTAGCGGGAACCTACGAGCAGTACTTC
cdr3_aa: CASSPGLAGTYEQYF

cdr3_length: 13
j_call: TRBJ1-1
clone_size: few
d_call: .
v_call: TRBV28
cdr3_nt: TGTGCCAGCAGTTTAGGGCAGCTCCTCGCAGCTTTCTTT
cdr3_aa: CASSLGQLLAAFF

cdr3_length: 13
j_call: TRBJ2-3
clone_size: .
d_call: TRBD1
v_call: TRBV28
cdr3_nt: TGTGCCAGCGGACAGGGGAGCACAGATACGCAGTATTTT
cdr3_aa: CASGQGSTDTQYF

cdr3_length: 12
j_call: TRBJ2-4
clone_size: .
d_call: .
v_call: TRBV30
cdr3_nt: TGTGCCTGGAGTGTAAGCGGGAACATTCAGTACTTC
cdr3_aa: CAWSVSGNIQYF

cdr3_length: 11
j_call: TRBJ2-5
clone_size: .
d_call: .
v_call: TRBV29-1
cdr3_nt: TGCAGACCCCAGGGACAAGAGACCCAGTACTTC
cdr3_aa: CRPQGQETQYF

cdr3_length: 14
j_call: TRBJ2-2
clone_size: .
d_call: TRBD1
v_call: TRBV19
cdr3_nt: TGTGCCAGTAGTACGACAGGGGTGAACGGGGAGCTGTTTTTT
cdr3_aa: CASSTTGVNGELFF

cdr3_length: 14
j_call: TRBJ1-5
clone_size: .
d_call: .
v_call: TRBV19
cdr3_nt: TGTGCCAGTTTGGGTTGGGCTGGCAATCAGCCCCAGCATTTT
cdr3_aa: CASLGWAGNQPQHF

cdr3_length: 17
j_call: TRBJ2-3
clone_size: few
d_call: TRBD2
v_call: TRBV7-6
cdr3_nt: TGTGCCAGCAGCTTAGAGTTCTGGCGGGAGGGGTCAGATACGCAGTATTTT
cdr3_aa: CASSLEFWREGSDTQYF

cdr3_length: 15
j_call: TRBJ2-6
clone_size: .
d_call: .
v_call: TRBV6-6
cdr3_nt: TGTGCCAGCAGTTACACCAGTTCTGGGGCCAACGTCCTGACTTTC
cdr3_aa: CASSYTSSGANVLTF

cdr3_length: 16
j_call: TRBJ1-4
clone_size: .
d_call: .
v_call: TRBV4-2
cdr3_nt: TGTGCCAGCAGCCAAGCCGCCAGGACCCAAAATGAAAAACTGTTTTTT
cdr3_aa: CASSQAARTQNEKLFF

cdr3_length: 14
j_call: TRBJ1-1
clone_size: .
d_call: .
v_call: TRBV5-5
cdr3_nt: TGTGCCAGCAGCTCCCGGGGTGTGAGCACTGAAGCTTTCTTT
cdr3_aa: CASSSRGVSTEAFF

cdr3_length: 13
j_call: TRBJ1-1
clone_size: few
d_call: .
v_call: TRBV6-1
cdr3_nt: TGTGCCAGCAGTGAGCTTCAGGGAACTGAAGCTTTCTTT
cdr3_aa: CASSELQGTEAFF

cdr3_length: 15
j_call: TRBJ1-4
clone_size: .
d_call: .
v_call: TRBV15
cdr3_nt: TGTGCCACCAGCGTTGACAGAACCTCTAATGAAAAACTGTTTTTT
cdr3_aa: CATSVDRTSNEKLFF

cdr3_length: 15
j_call: TRBJ2-1
clone_size: .
d_call: .
v_call: TRBV10-2
cdr3_nt: TGCGCCAGCTGGGACGGACTAACCTACTACAATGAGCAGTTCTTC
cdr3_aa: CASWDGLTYYNEQFF

cdr3_length: 12
j_call: TRBJ1-2
clone_size: .
d_call: .
v_call: TRBV5-6
cdr3_nt: TGTGCCAGCAGCTCCCGCAACTGGGGCTACACCTTC
cdr3_aa: CASSSRNWGYTF

cdr3_length: 13
j_call: TRBJ2-7
clone_size: .
d_call: .
v_call: TRBV6-1
cdr3_nt: TGTGCCAGCAGTGAAGGGGGCTCCTACGAGCAGTACTTC
cdr3_aa: CASSEGGSYEQYF